Detailed here is one TCR beta chain. This clone was counted between two and nine times. Its specific antigen is unknown. Within one base of it there is no much larger clone, and no base qualities were kept. This entry belongs to a study of beta chain features in type 1 diabetes (dated by TCRdb to 2017 to 2018). For context, the study as a whole: Patients and healthy donors did not differ in mean age, gender distribution, total cell number or subset yield. A total of 100 million to 140 million sorted cells were examined across all samples, and the number of cells per subset was strongly correlated with RNA yield. In the study, recently diagnosed type 1 diabetes patients and matched healthy donors were compared on the TCRB repertoires of their sorted circulating CD4+ T cell subsets. Naive and central memory subsets were obtained from all 28 donors, but regulatory and stem cell-like memory subsets were isolated from only 8 patients and roughly eight healthy donors. Findings and caveats that apply to the study as a whole: Shorter templates might be favored by PCR, yet because patient and control samples were amplified and corrected together, any such skew would affect both groups equally. Naive, central memory and regulatory TCRB repertoires appeared to be more similar among patients than among healthy donors. In all four CD4+ subsets, TCRB CDR3 length was moderately but significantly shorter in type 1 diabetes patients. Only small numbers of individuals were included in the HLA sub-analyses, which left unresolved whether HLA type had any influence on TCRB rearrangement. At VDJ recombination sites, type 1 diabetes patients had fewer insertions and more deleted nucleotides, which implies abnormalities in thymic rearrangement. Because cDNA was sequenced instead of genomic DNA, highly expressing activated cells could be over-represented, though the groups showed no difference in activation or CD3 levels.

From each donor, a single peripheral blood sample of around 120 mL on average was drawn into heparinised tubes. Naive, central memory, regulatory and stem cell-like memory CD4+ T cells were sorted on a BD FACSAria II using a panel including CD45RO, CCR7, CD25, CD127, CD95 and CD27. A purity above 95% was achieved for all sorted populations. Right away, PBMCs were isolated by Lymphoprep density gradient centrifugation and were stained directly, with no culture step. So that batch effects would be minimized, each experiment stained and sorted samples in pairs, pairing one healthy donor with one patient. All of the isolated RNA was reverse transcribed with the High Capacity cDNA Reverse Transcription Kit, so expressed TCRB transcripts were sequenced. Deep immunoSEQ sequencing was performed on naive, central memory and regulatory T cell samples, with an average of about 3.57 million total reads per sample. Sorted cells were lysed in RLT buffer and RNA was extracted with DNase-treated RNeasy Micro or Mini kits, depending on cell number. To prevent cross-contamination, each cell subset was processed individually, whereas patient and healthy donor samples were processed jointly. Using the immunoSEQ multiplex PCR, TCRB sequences were amplified from cDNA into 87-bp fragments spanning the CDR3 region. The amplicons were sequenced using the Illumina HiSeq platform. The source study handled its data this way. Synthetic template baselines were used to correct PCR bias computationally, reads within Hamming distance 2 were collapsed, and singletons that could not be merged were discarded. Reads were aligned against IMGT so that V, D and J genes, CDR3 length and insertions or deletions at six rearrangement sites could be assigned. Clonotype counts were normalized to sorted cell number within each subset before computing true diversity and Gini coefficients with the tcR R package. The overlap coefficient, calculated on TCRB nucleotide sequences, was used to quantify repertoire sharing. Drawn from immuneACCESS, this table holds only the in-frame rearrangements with V and J called that TCRdb kept. Clones are partly lost; checked studies trace under half to an unresolved V gene and leave the rest unexplained. The V and J calls and clone size are taken from that table; D and trimming were inferred from the DNA. Recorded for this sample are 250,000 to 350,000 clones; about 15% of them occurred a single time. Over 5% of the sample belongs to the ten largest clones.

This receptor was taken from a man aged 25 to 40 in good health. Material for sequencing was central memory CD4+ T cells from blood.

The CDR3 here reads CASNPSGGDTQYF. Read as DNA, the sequence is TGTGCCAGCAACCCAAGCGGGGGAGATACGCAGTATTTT. This chain is built from TRBV7-2 and TRBJ2-3; the junction holds 8 bases that match TRBD2. Reading the germline V gene gives CDR1 SGHTA and CDR2 FQGNSA. The CDR3 holds 13 amino acids from the cysteine to the phenylalanine. Only the CDR3 DNA stays, 39 bases, in frame from base 1. V lost 7 bases and J lost 5 bases, and the count of bases not matched to a germline gene is 5.